The 29 T cell receptor beta chains below were found in one sample sequenced in a study of beta chain features in type 1 diabetes. Sequencing targeted expressed TCRB transcripts, as all isolated RNA had been reverse transcribed. TCRdb keeps only in-frame clones here, not all; method: immunoSEQ multiplex PCR. The sample has around 430,000 clones; 25% to 35% are singletons. Sample: naive CD4+ T cells from blood. These receptors came from a man aged 18-30 years in good health.

The CDR3 coding sequence is TGTGCCAGCAGTACAATAGGGAACATTCAGTACTTC. Protein sequence: CASSTIGNIQYF. The chain combines TRBV6-1 with TRBJ2-4, with D uncertain. Germline CDR1 and CDR2: MNHNS and SASEGT. V lost 5 bases to trimming and J lost 7 bases, with 9 bases between them. The CDR3 totals 12 residues.

This clone was seen a few times. The chain combines TRBV29-1 with TRBJ2-5; 13 positions match TRBD2. Germline V CDR1 and CDR2: SQVTM, ANQGSEA. Trimming cost V 7 bases and J 1 base; bases outside gene matches: 3. The CDR3 is made up of 14 amino acids. DNA of the CDR3: TGCAGCGAGTGGACTAGCGGGGGCCAAGAGACCCAGTACTTC. Its translation is CSEWTSGGQETQYF.

This clone showed up just a few times. The V and J genes are TRBV2 and TRBJ1-1, with TRBD1 as a possible D gene (5 bases). CDR3 length: 13 amino acids. Germline V CDR1 and CDR2: SNHLY, FYNNEI. The ends were cut back, 4 bases at V and 4 bases at J, with 10 bases in the middle. The CDR3 sequence: CASSVRQGTEAFF. CDR3 nucleotide sequence: TGTGCCAGCAGTGTAAGGCAGGGCACTGAAGCTTTCTTT.

This chain uses TRBV7-3 with TRBJ2-7; D is possibly TRBD2 (6 bases). V was clipped by 5 bases and J by 5 bases, with 16 bases between them. The CDR3 extends over 14 amino acids. Germline V CDR1 and CDR2: SGHTA, FQGTGA. CDR3 nucleotides: TGTGCCAGCAGCACGTTACTAGCTCCCAACGAGCAGTACTTC. It is translated as CASSTLLAPNEQYF.

The rearrangement uses TRBV7-9 and TRBJ2-4; the D gene is possibly TRBD1 (5 bases). This CDR3 is built from 16 residues. The germline V gene has CDR1 SEHNR and CDR2 FQNEAQ (reference sequence). Trimming shortened V by 5 bases and J by 0 bases, and 14 bases separated the two germline ends. CDR3 loop: CASSHGLGVAKNIQYF. CDR3 bases: TGTGCCAGCAGCCATGGCCTAGGGGTAGCCAAAAACATTCAGTACTTC. Full variable domain (rest looked up from reference TRBV7-9 and TRBJ2-4): DTGVSQNPRHKITKRGQNVTFRCDPISEHNRLYWYRQTLGQGPEFLTYFQNEAQLEKSRLLSDRFSAERPKGSFSTLEIQRTEQGDSAMYLCASSHGLGVAKNIQYFGAGTRLSVL.

CDR3 sequence: CASSYSIAGVNEQYF. The CDR3 DNA sequence: TGTGCCAGCAGTTACTCGATCGCGGGAGTGAACGAGCAGTACTTC. The chain is built from TRBV6-5 and TRBJ2-7; TRBD2 matches at 7 bases. Germline CDR1 and CDR2: MNHEY and SVGAGI. V shed 0 bases and J 5 bases; nucleotides not matched to a gene: 7. The CDR3 loop spans 15 amino acids.

On this clone itself: A read error may account for a junction end that differs from germline. The chain combines TRBV30 with TRBJ1-4; D remains ambiguous. The CDR3 is 11 residues long. Germline V lookup: CDR1 GTSNPN, CDR2 SVGIG (reference sequence). As DNA, the CDR3 is TGTGCCTGGTCCACTAATGAAAAACTGGTTTTT. This gives the protein CAWSTNEKLVF.

The chain carries TRBV6-1 and TRBJ2-1; D is unresolved. Between the trimmed V and J ends, which lost 2 bases and 6 bases, there was a span of 8 bases. Germline V gene sequence: CDR1 MNHNS, CDR2 SASEGT. This CDR3 comprises 13 residues. The CDR3 sequence: CASSERASNEQFF. As DNA, the CDR3 is TGTGCCAGCAGTGAACGGGCTAGCAATGAGCAGTTCTTC.

The CDR3 loop is CASSQDWRQGGNIQYF. CDR3 DNA sequence: TGCGCCAGCAGCCAAGATTGGCGACAGGGGGGAAACATTCAGTACTTC. J is TRBJ2-4 and V is TRBV4-1; 9 bases are shared with TRBD1. Germline V gene lookup returns CDR1 MGHRA and CDR2 YSYEKL. J was trimmed by 6 bases and V by 0 bases; bases with no gene match: 6. The length of the CDR3 is 16 residues.

The chain links TRBV5-1 to TRBJ2-5, with D perhaps matching TRBD1 or TRBD2 (5 bases each). Looked up from germline, CDR1 is SGHRS and CDR2 is YFSETQ. This CDR3 comprises 15 residues. Trimming cost V 4 bases and J 2 bases, with 15 bases left between them. CDR3 sequence (DNA): TGCGCCAGCAGCGAACGAACAGGAGGACAAGAGACCCAGTACTTC. Its translation is CASSERTGGQETQYF. Filled out from reference TRBV5-1 and TRBJ2-5, the complete variable domain reads KAGVTQTPRYLIKTRGQQVTLSCSPISGHRSVSWYQQTPGQGLQFLFEYFSETQRNKGNFPGRFSGRQFSNSRSEMNVSTLELGDSALYLCASSERTGGQETQYFGPGTRLLVL.

A word on this clone: The sample contains more than one DNA sequence encoding this CDR3. This chain's CDR3 is CASSFNSDTQYF. The CDR3 nucleotides read TGTGCCAGCAGCTTTAATTCGGATACGCAGTATTTT. The chain has TRBV7-2 and TRBJ2-3; the D is unclear. V lost 3 bases and J 6 bases, leaving 7 bases between the germline ends. The germline CDR1 and CDR2 sequences are SGHTA and FQGNSA. The CDR3 contains 12 residues.

The chain joins TRBV9 to TRBJ2-2; tentative D call: TRBD2 (5 bases). The germline CDR1 and CDR2 sequences are SGDLS and YYNGEE. V lost 0 bases and J lost 1, with 13 bases in between. The CDR3 consists of 17 residues. The CDR3 loop is CASSVEVRGWNTGELFF. The CDR3, as DNA: TGTGCCAGCAGCGTAGAGGTTCGAGGGTGGAACACCGGGGAGCTGTTTTTT.

This clone was found once. The V and J genes are TRBV30 and TRBJ1-2, with TRBD1 as a possible D gene (5 bases). Germline assignment: CDR1 GTSNPN and CDR2 SVGIG (reference sequence). Deletions cut 7 bases from V and 0 bases from J, with 12 bases between. The CDR3 contains 13 residues. The CDR3 region has the DNA TGTGCCTATTCCGGGGGTACTAACTATGGCTACACCTTC. Encoded protein: CAYSGGTNYGYTF.

This clone appeared a few times. This sample includes further DNA sequences coding for the same CDR3. The genes are TRBV30 and TRBJ2-7, with D uncertain. The CDR3 is 13 amino acids. The germline V gene encodes CDR1 GTSNPN and CDR2 SVGIG (reference sequence). V was cut by 0 bases and J by 0 bases, with 6 bases left in between. The CDR3 loop is CAWSVLSSYEQYF. CDR3 bases: TGTGCCTGGAGTGTACTCAGCTCCTACGAGCAGTACTTC.

The chain has TRBV10-3 and TRBJ2-1, with 14 bases aligning to TRBD2. V shed 3 bases, J shed 8 bases, and the junction held 6 bases outside the gene matches. CDR1 ENHRY and CDR2 SYGVKD come from the germline V gene. CDR3 length equals 16 residues. The CDR3 sequence: CAISDTRTSGRYEQFF. The CDR3 region has the DNA TGTGCCATCAGTGATACCCGGACTAGCGGGAGGTATGAGCAGTTCTTC.

Notes on this clone: Other DNA sequences in the same sample also yield this CDR3. The genes are TRBV7-9 and TRBJ1-1; a possible D gene is TRBD1 (5 bases). The V end was cut by 3 bases, the J end by 2 bases, with 7 bases between. The CDR3 loop spans 13 amino acids. Germline values: CDR1 SEHNR, CDR2 FQNEAQ (reference sequence). The CDR3 bases are TGTGCCAGCAGCTTTGACAGCAACACTGAAGCTTTCTTT. Translating it yields CASSFDSNTEAFF.

In this sample, this clone turned up a few times. The V gene is TRBV16, the J gene TRBJ2-1, with 14 nucleotides matching TRBD2. The CDR3 covers 15 residues. CDR1 is KGHSY, CDR2 FQNENV, per germline. Trimming took 3 bases from V and 11 from J; bases not matched to a gene: 6. The CDR3 region has the DNA TGTGCCAGCAGCCATAGGACTAGCGGGGGGCCTCAGCAGTTCTTC. Translated, it gives CASSHRTSGGPQQFF.

This clone showed up just a few times. The chain uses TRBV2 and TRBJ1-1; D is uncertain. This CDR3 contains 16 residues. V shed 6 bases and J shed 0 bases, with 17 bases lying between them. The germline V gene encodes CDR1 SNHLY and CDR2 FYNNEI. CDR3 nucleotide sequence: TGTGCCAGCAGCGACCGCGGAAGGAGGCTGAACACTGAAGCTTTCTTT. It specifies CASSDRGRRLNTEAFF.

This CDR3 is CAWSALGALGYTF. CDR3 sequence (DNA): TGTGCCTGGAGCGCCCTCGGGGCCTTGGGCTACACCTTC. V is TRBV30 and J is TRBJ1-2, with D tentatively TRBD1 (5 bases). CDR1 and CDR2 (germline): GTSNPN, SVGIG (reference sequence). Trimming left V 3 bases short and J 8 bases short, with 16 bases between. The CDR3 covers 13 residues.

This clone was detected only a few times. The chain links TRBV27 to TRBJ2-3; D gene uncertain. The CDR3 runs to 13 residues. Germline lookup yields CDR1 MNHEY and CDR2 SMNVEV (reference sequence). V was trimmed by 4 bases and J by 0 bases, leaving 5 bases between them. The CDR3 DNA is TGTGCCAGCAGTTCCTCTAGCACAGATACGCAGTATTTT. Amino acids: CASSSSSTDTQYF.

This clone was recorded a few times. The chain couples TRBV10-3 to TRBJ2-6; no definite D call. CDR1 is ENHRY and CDR2 is SYGVKD in the germline V gene. Deletions cut 0 bases from V and 0 bases from J, with 12 bases between. This CDR3 contains 18 residues. CDR3 in DNA: TGTGCCATCAGTGAGTCGGGCCAGTCCTTCTCTGGGGCCAACGTCCTGACTTTC. Translation gives CAISESGQSFSGANVLTF.

There are a few counts of this clone. CDR3 sequence (DNA): TGTGCCAGCAGCGTCCCAGGGCCAGATACGCAGTATTTT. Protein: CASSVPGPDTQYF. The chain links TRBV11-1 to TRBJ2-3; tentative D call: TRBD1 (5 bases). The CDR3 sequence is 13 residues long. Germline CDR1 reads SGHAT; CDR2 reads FQDESV (reference sequence). V lost 5 bases to trimming and J lost 4 bases, with 10 bases between them. Filled out from reference TRBV11-1 and TRBJ2-3, the complete variable domain reads EAEVAQSPRYKITEKSQAVAFWCDPISGHATLYWYRQILGQGPELLVQFQDESVVDDSQLPKDRFSAERLKGVDSTLKIQPAELGDSAMYLCASSVPGPDTQYFGPGTRLTVL.

This chain uses TRBV28 with TRBJ2-7; D tentatively reads TRBD1 or TRBD2 (5 bases each). Trimming took 2 bases from V and 0 from J, leaving 11 bases between them. Germline loops: CDR1 MDHEN, CDR2 SYDVKM. The CDR3 is 15 residues long. The CDR3 coding sequence is TGTGCCAGCAGTTTACGAGGGGCGGTCTCCTACGAGCAGTACTTC. Encoded protein: CASSLRGAVSYEQYF.

CDR3 DNA: TGTGCCAGCAGCACCCTGACAGGGCGTGAGCAGTACTTC. Its protein product is CASSTLTGREQYF. The chain employs TRBV7-8 and TRBJ2-7; 7 bases line up with TRBD1. Germline CDR1 SGHVS, CDR2 FQNEAQ. CDR3 length: 13 amino acids. V trimming: 5 bases; J trimming: 7 bases; junction bases outside the gene matches: 8.

The rearrangement joins TRBV14 to TRBJ2-1; TRBD2 matches at 11 bases. The CDR3 is 15 amino acids. J lost 2 bases, V lost 5 bases, and 2 bases had no gene match. Germline lookup yields CDR1 SGHDN and CDR2 FVKESK. DNA of the CDR3: TGTGCCAGCAGCGTGGGACTAGCGGCCTACAATGAGCAGTTCTTC. This encodes CASSVGLAAYNEQFF.

This clone was detected a few times. The V gene is TRBV10-3, the J gene TRBJ2-7; 7 bases fit TRBD2. CDR1 is ENHRY and CDR2 is SYGVKD in the germline V gene. J was trimmed by 2 bases and V by 10 bases; bases with no gene match: 8. The CDR3 is 13 amino acids. The CDR3 reads CATHREAPYEQYF. CDR3 DNA sequence: TGTGCCACCCACCGGGAGGCACCCTACGAGCAGTACTTC.

This clone was found a few times. This chain uses TRBV29-1 with TRBJ2-6, with D possibly being TRBD1 (5 bases). The germline CDR1 and CDR2 sequences are SQVTM and ANQGSEA. The CDR3 contains 16 residues. Trimming took off 6 bases at V and 0 bases at J, with 15 bases between the two ends. In nucleotides, the CDR3 is TGCAGCGTGTCCAGGGAACCCACCTCTGGGGCCAACGTCCTGACTTTC. Its translation is CSVSREPTSGANVLTF.

Concerning this clone: This sample includes further DNA sequences coding for the same CDR3. The V call is TRBV7-2, the J call TRBJ2-7; D gene uncertain. Trimming shortened V by 3 bases and J by 0 bases, and 6 bases separated the two germline ends. There are 13 residues in the CDR3. The germline V gene encodes CDR1 SGHTA and CDR2 FQGNSA. The DNA for the CDR3 is TGTGCCAGCAGCTTGCGAGACTCCTACGAGCAGTACTTC. Translating it yields CASSLRDSYEQYF.

The chain carries TRBV7-6 and TRBJ2-6; TRBD1 agrees at 10 bases. This CDR3 spans 19 amino acids. The germline gives CDR1 SGHVS, CDR2 FNYEAQ. V trimming: 7 bases; J trimming: 0 bases; junction bases outside the gene matches: 12. The CDR3 nucleotides read TGTGCCAGCACCCCCAAGGGGGACAGGGGTTACTCTGGGGCCAACGTCCTGACTTTC. Its protein product is CASTPKGDRGYSGANVLTF. Together with reference TRBV7-6 and TRBJ2-6, the CDR3 gives the full variable domain: GAGVSQSPRYKVTKRGQDVALRCDPISGHVSLYWYRQALGQGPEFLTYFNYEAQQDKSGLPNDRFSAERPEGSISTLTIQRTEQRDSAMYRCASTPKGDRGYSGANVLTFGAGSRLTVL.